What follows are 10 T cell receptor beta chains derived from one specimen sequenced in a study of T cell responses to AZD1222 COVID-19 vaccine. Profiling relied on immunoSEQ multiplex PCR, and the TCRdb table lists in-frame clones only, not all of them. The sample has about 130,000 clones; approximately 84% are singletons. This material consisted of peripheral blood, taken on day 0 of AZD1222 vaccination. The receptors come from an adult in good health.

The chain couples TRBV5-1 to TRBJ1-4, with TRBD1 matching 10 bases. Germline assignment: CDR1 SGHRS and CDR2 YFSETQ. J gave up 8 bases and V 4 bases, and 8 bases lay outside the gene matches. The CDR3 spans 15 residues. CDR3 amino acids: CASSISGTGEEKLFF. DNA of the CDR3: TGCGCCAGCAGCATTTCCGGGACAGGGGAGGAAAAACTGTTTTTT.

The genes are TRBV9 and TRBJ1-1; D unclear. V lost 4 bases and J lost 6, with 10 bases in between. Germline CDR1 SGDLS, CDR2 YYNGEE. This CDR3 contains 12 residues. The CDR3 DNA sequence: TGTGCCAGCAGCAGGGAGGACGCTGAAGCTTTCTTT. Translation gives CASSREDAEAFF.

The chain links TRBV19 to TRBJ1-5, with D uncertain. Germline V CDR1 and CDR2: LNHDA, SQIVND (reference sequence). The CDR3 contains 15 residues. Trimming cost V 6 bases and J 0 bases, with 12 bases left between them. The CDR3 DNA reads TGTGCCAGTAGCCGGGGTGCCGATAGCAATCAGCCCCAGCATTTT. Translating it yields CASSRGADSNQPQHF.

This clone was picked up a small number of times. The chain combines TRBV7-9 with TRBJ1-2; D is ambiguous. Trimming took 5 bases from V and 2 from J, leaving 6 bases between them. Germline CDR1 SEHNR, CDR2 FQNEAQ (reference sequence). The CDR3 totals 12 residues. The CDR3, as DNA: TGTGCCAGCAGCCCGGGGAACTATGGCTACACCTTC. It specifies CASSPGNYGYTF.

This clone was counted between two and nine times. The genes are TRBV28 and TRBJ2-7; the match to TRBD2 covers 8 bases. The V and J ends lost 5 bases and 4 bases, in that order; junction bases with no gene match: 10. Germline-derived CDR1 and CDR2 are MDHEN and SYDVKM. The CDR3 is made up of 15 amino acids. The DNA for the CDR3 is TGTGCCAGCAGTCCCCCAGGGACTAGTAATTACGAGCAGTACTTC. This codes for CASSPPGTSNYEQYF. The full variable domain, its missing parts supplied by reference TRBV28 and TRBJ2-7, is DVKVTQSSRYLVKRTGEKVFLECVQDMDHENMFWYRQDPGLGLRLIYFSYDVKMKEKGDIPEGYSVSREKKERFSLILESASTNQTSMYLCASSPPGTSNYEQYFGPGTRLTVT.

CDR3 amino acids: CASSLHRDTPTNEKLFF. The CDR3 DNA is TGTGCCAGCAGCTTACACCGGGACACACCAACTAATGAAAAACTGTTTTTT. The rearrangement links TRBV9 to TRBJ1-4; possible D gene TRBD1, 6 bases. The germline gives CDR1 SGDLS, CDR2 YYNGEE. Trimming left V 4 bases short and J 0 bases short, with 16 bases between. The CDR3 spans 17 residues.

This clone was seen only a few times. The CDR3 DNA is TGTGCCAGCAGCTTAGCGTCGGTACTCAATGAGCAGTTCTTC. Its translation is CASSLASVLNEQFF. V is TRBV7-2 and J is TRBJ2-1; no definite D call. CDR3 length: 14 residues. Germline values: CDR1 SGHTA, CDR2 FQGNSA. Trimming took 0 bases from V and 6 from J, leaving 9 bases between them.

This clone has more than one count but fewer than ten. The chain has TRBV5-1 and TRBJ2-5; D unresolved. Germline loops: CDR1 SGHRS, CDR2 YFSETQ. V gave up 0 bases and J gave up 5 bases, with 14 bases separating them. This CDR3 has 15 residues. The CDR3 loop reads CASSLEGHTRETQYF. The CDR3 DNA follows: TGCGCCAGCAGCTTGGAAGGTCACACCCGGGAGACCCAGTACTTC. Based on the CDR3 plus reference TRBV5-1 and TRBJ2-5, the full variable domain is KAGVTQTPRYLIKTRGQQVTLSCSPISGHRSVSWYQQTPGQGLQFLFEYFSETQRNKGNFPGRFSGRQFSNSRSEMNVSTLELGDSALYLCASSLEGHTRETQYFGPGTRLLVL.

This chain uses TRBV28 with TRBJ2-7; possible D gene TRBD1, 6 bases. The CDR3 runs 13 residues. Germline lookup yields CDR1 MDHEN and CDR2 SYDVKM. Trimming took off 5 bases at V and 0 bases at J, with 8 bases between the two ends. The CDR3 loop reads CASSDRSSYEQYF. The DNA of the CDR3 is TGTGCCAGCAGTGACAGGTCCTCCTACGAGCAGTACTTC.

The chain carries TRBV6-1 and TRBJ2-7; D gene ambiguous. Trimming removed 3 bases at V and 2 bases at J, with 8 bases between. Per germline, CDR1 MNHNS and CDR2 SASEGT. This CDR3 contains 13 residues. The CDR3 DNA is TGTGCCAGCAGTGATATAGGAGCCTACGAGCAGTACTTC. The encoded protein is CASSDIGAYEQYF.